These 20 T cell receptor beta chains were all obtained from the same sample, sequenced in a study of molecular identifiers for immune sequencing clone quantification (dated by TCRdb to 2016 to 2018). The library came from PCR. For sequencing, an Illumina HiSeq 4000 was employed. TCRdb itself trimmed the public reads at Q25 with fastp, ran MiXCR and retained productive beta chains. Identical CDR3 proteins give one entry, which carries the most common genes and DNA. The sample table contains about 510,000 distinct CDR3 sequences; only one count was recorded for 20% to 25% of them. The ten largest clones take up about 0.8% of the sample. Sequenced input: naive CD8+ T cells from blood, with Jurkat cell RNA spiked in. Read against the paper, the sample's cell subset or site label means: FACS-sorted CD8+CD4-CCR7+CD45RA+ naive T cells. Receptor source: a human donor in good health. Some libraries in this study had Jurkat cell RNA spiked in.

The chain links TRBV4-1 to TRBJ2-4; 14 nucleotides align to TRBD2. The V segment lost 2 bases and the J segment 1 base; nucleotides outside the gene matches: 10. CDR1 and CDR2 from the germline V gene are MGHRA and YSYEKL. The CDR3 consists of 20 residues. CDR3: CASSQLGLAGESGAKNIQYF. Written as DNA, the CDR3 is TGCGCCAGCAGCCAACTGGGACTAGCGGGAGAGAGCGGGGCCAAAAACATTCAGTACTTC.

This clonotype showed up just a few times. The J gene is TRBJ2-6, the V gene TRBV5-6; D remains ambiguous. Germline CDR1 is SGHDT and CDR2 is YYEEEE. Trimming removed 2 bases at V and 0 bases at J, with 9 bases between. The CDR3 is 16 amino acids. CDR3: CASSLGSLSGANVLTF. In DNA form, the CDR3 reads TGTGCCAGCAGCTTAGGCAGTCTCTCTGGGGCCAACGTCCTGACTTTC. Using reference TRBV5-6 and TRBJ2-6 for the parts outside the CDR3, the full variable domain is DAGVTQSPTHLIKTRGQQVTLRCSPKSGHDTVSWYQQALGQGPQFIFQYYEEEERQRGNFPDRFSGHQFPNYSSELNVNALLLGDSALYLCASSLGSLSGANVLTFGAGSRLTVL.

The V and J genes are TRBV20-1 and TRBJ2-7; D perhaps matches TRBD2 (6 bases). V lost 3 bases, J lost 7 bases, and 16 bases lay in between. Germline loops: CDR1 DFQATT, CDR2 SNEGSKA (reference sequence). The CDR3 covers 13 residues. The CDR3 DNA reads as TGCAGTGCTAGGTCAGGGAATCGGGGGGAGCAGTACTTC. Translated: CSARSGNRGEQYF.

This chain connects TRBV4-3 to TRBJ2-3, with TRBD2 identical over 11 bases. The CDR3 covers 17 residues. J was trimmed by 6 bases and V by 0 bases; bases with no gene match: 8. CDR1 and CDR2 (germline): LGHNA, YSLEER. Here the CDR3 reads CASSQDQSSGRIDTQYF. CDR3 DNA: TGCGCCAGCAGCCAAGATCAGTCTAGCGGGAGGATTGATACGCAGTATTTT.

There are many counts of this clonotype. This rearrangement joins TRBV6-6 to TRBJ2-3; tentatively, D is TRBD2 (5 bases). Looked up from germline, CDR1 is MNHNY and CDR2 is SVGAGI (reference sequence). The CDR3 has 16 amino acids. Deletions cut 0 bases from V and 3 bases from J, with 13 bases between. Written as DNA, the CDR3 is TGTGCCAGCAGTTACTCTGCCCCCGGACTGACAGATACGCAGTATTTT. Encoded protein: CASSYSAPGLTDTQYF.

This clonotype was seen more than once but under ten times. This chain connects TRBV27 to TRBJ2-1, with 7 bases that match TRBD1. Germline CDR1 is MNHEY and CDR2 is SMNVEV (reference sequence). V lost 3 bases to trimming and J lost 3 bases; unmatched junction nucleotides: 5. CDR3 length: 15 amino acids. CDR3 coding DNA: TGTGCCAGCAGTTTCAGGGGGAGAAACTACAATGAGCAGTTCTTC. This gives the protein CASSFRGRNYNEQFF.

The rearrangement joins TRBV19 to TRBJ1-1; TRBD1 agrees at 7 bases. This CDR3 is built from 12 residues. Germline V lookup: CDR1 LNHDA, CDR2 SQIVND (reference sequence). The V and J ends lost 6 bases and 5 bases, in that order; junction bases with no gene match: 3. The CDR3: CASRTGETEAFF. The CDR3 coding sequence is TGTGCCAGTAGAACAGGGGAAACTGAAGCTTTCTTT. The full variable domain, with the rest looked up from reference TRBV19 and TRBJ1-1, is DGGITQSPKYLFRKEGQNVTLSCEQNLNHDAMYWYRQDPGQGLRLIYYSQIVNDFQKGDIAEGYSVSREKKESFPLTVTSAQKNPTAFYLCASRTGETEAFFGQGTRLTVV.

V gene TRBV28 combines with J gene TRBJ1-6; no reliable D call. This CDR3 contains 15 residues. V was trimmed by 3 bases and J by 13 bases, leaving 19 bases between them. Germline CDR1 MDHEN, CDR2 SYDVKM. The DNA of the CDR3 is TGTGCCAGCAGTTTGTCCAAGATCCACGGTACCCCCCTCCACTTT. Its protein product is CASSLSKIHGTPLHF. The full variable domain, rest sourced from reference TRBV28 and TRBJ1-6, is DVKVTQSSRYLVKRTGEKVFLECVQDMDHENMFWYRQDPGLGLRLIYFSYDVKMKEKGDIPEGYSVSREKKERFSLILESASTNQTSMYLCASSLSKIHGTPLHFGNGTRLTVT.

This clonotype has at least ten counts. The rearrangement joins TRBV28 to TRBJ2-7; D is possibly TRBD2 (5 bases). This CDR3 is built from 13 residues. The germline V gene encodes CDR1 MDHEN and CDR2 SYDVKM. Trimming left V 7 bases short and J 2 bases short, with 12 bases between. CDR3: CASIEGPTYEQYF. In nucleotides, the CDR3 is TGTGCCAGCATCGAGGGTCCCACCTACGAGCAGTACTTC. Complete variable domain (other parts from reference TRBV28 and TRBJ2-7): DVKVTQSSRYLVKRTGEKVFLECVQDMDHENMFWYRQDPGLGLRLIYFSYDVKMKEKGDIPEGYSVSREKKERFSLILESASTNQTSMYLCASIEGPTYEQYFGPGTRLTVT.

This clonotype was counted at least ten times. The chain links TRBV6-6 to TRBJ2-1; D is unclear. Per the germline V gene, CDR1 is MNHNY and CDR2 is SVGAGI (reference sequence). V was cut by 1 base and J by 9 bases, with 16 bases left in between. This CDR3 contains 15 residues. CDR3 coding DNA: TGTGCCAGCAGTTACTTTGCGGATATTACCGGTGAGCAGTTCTTC. Translation gives CASSYFADITGEQFF.

This clonotype turned up a few times. V gene TRBV27 combines with J gene TRBJ2-7; D gene unclear. V lost 1 base to trimming and J lost 4 bases, with 14 bases between them. CDR3 length: 15 amino acids. Germline CDR1 is MNHEY and CDR2 is SMNVEV (reference sequence). In DNA form, the CDR3 reads TGTGCCAGCAGTTTATTCGCCACAACAAGATACGAGCAGTACTTC. It encodes CASSLFATTRYEQYF.

This clonotype has a handful of counts. V gene TRBV19 combines with J gene TRBJ1-5; D is possibly TRBD1 (5 bases). The germline gives CDR1 LNHDA, CDR2 SQIVND (reference sequence). This CDR3 contains 13 residues. V lost 4 bases and J 6 bases, leaving 10 bases between the germline ends. CDR3 nucleotide sequence: TGTGCCAGTAGTACGTGGGGCGGTCAGCCCCAGCATTTT. This encodes CASSTWGGQPQHF.

Only a few counts were recorded for this clonotype. This may arise from a read error, as a much more abundant clone is one base away. This CDR3 is missing its conserved last phenylalanine or tryptophan, likely due to a read error. The rearrangement links TRBV7-8 to TRBJ2-7; TRBD1 agrees at 9 bases. The V gene end was trimmed by 6 bases and the J gene end by 5 bases; junction bases not matched to a gene: 11. The CDR3 loop spans 15 amino acids. CDR1 SGHVS and CDR2 FQNEAQ come from the germline V gene. CDR3 protein: CASRSPGQGVDEQYS. In DNA form, the CDR3 reads TGTGCCAGCAGGAGCCCGGGACAGGGAGTCGACGAGCAGTACTCC.

There are a few counts of this clonotype. The chain links TRBV13 to TRBJ1-5; TRBD1 is a possible D gene (6 bases). V lost 4 bases, J lost 0 bases, and 19 bases lay in between. Germline loops: CDR1 PRHDT, CDR2 FYEKMQ (reference sequence). This CDR3 has 18 residues. CDR3 region: CASSSSRGGLPSNQPQHF. For the CDR3, the DNA is TGTGCCAGCAGCTCATCAAGAGGGGGTCTCCCTAGCAATCAGCCCCAGCATTTT.

The table lists this clonotype with many counts. This rearrangement joins TRBV20-1 to TRBJ2-7, with 9 bases aligning to TRBD2. Germline V gene sequence: CDR1 DFQATT, CDR2 SNEGSKA (reference sequence). The J segment lost 1 base and the V segment lost 5 bases, leaving 12 bases of the junction unmatched. This CDR3 comprises 16 residues. The CDR3 here is CSASPMLAGVSYEQYF. Here the CDR3 DNA reads TGCAGTGCTTCTCCGATGTTAGCGGGGGTATCCTACGAGCAGTACTTC.

This clonotype showed up many times. The V call is TRBV6-5, the J call TRBJ2-1; no reliable D call. CDR1 is MNHEY, CDR2 SVGAGI, per germline. The germline V and J ends were trimmed by 2 bases and 8 bases, with 4 bases remaining between them. The CDR3 extends over 11 amino acids. The CDR3 bases are TGTGCCAGCAGTTACGTCGATGAGCAGTTCTTC. Encoded protein: CASSYVDEQFF.

The chain combines TRBV28 with TRBJ2-5, with D tentatively TRBD1 (5 bases). CDR3 length equals 18 residues. V was pared by 3 bases and J by 3 bases, with 23 bases between. Germline lookup yields CDR1 MDHEN and CDR2 SYDVKM. DNA of the CDR3: TGTGCCAGCAGTTTTTTTTATCAGGGTGATTGGAAAGAAGAGACCCAGTACTTC. Translated: CASSFFYQGDWKEETQYF.

This clonotype was seen ten or more times. The chain joins TRBV30 to TRBJ1-5; TRBD1 matches 10 bases. CDR3 length equals 13 residues. CDR1 is GTSNPN and CDR2 is SVGIG in the germline V gene (reference sequence). V shed 5 bases, J shed 3 bases, and the junction held 1 base outside the gene matches. The CDR3 is CAWGTGDNQPQHF. As DNA, the CDR3 is TGTGCCTGGGGGACAGGGGACAATCAGCCCCAGCATTTT. Full variable domain (outside the CDR3, taken from reference TRBV30 and TRBJ1-5): SQTIHQWPATLVQPVGSPLSLECTVEGTSNPNLYWYRQAAGRGLQLLFYSVGIGQISSEVPQNLSASRPQDRQFILSSKKLLLSDSGFYLCAWGTGDNQPQHFGDGTRLSIL.

In its sample, this clonotype was seen many times. The chain has TRBV7-2 and TRBJ2-2, with no clear D. Germline CDR1 is SGHTA and CDR2 is FQGNSA. Trimming left V 5 bases short and J 6 bases short, with 7 bases between. CDR3 length equals 12 residues. CDR3 residues: CASSPRAGELFF. The CDR3, as DNA: TGTGCCAGCAGCCCTAGGGCCGGGGAGCTGTTTTTT.

This sequence joins TRBV19 and TRBJ1-5; no clear D. Germline values: CDR1 LNHDA, CDR2 SQIVND (reference sequence). V lost 2 bases to trimming and J lost 4 bases, with 12 bases between them. The CDR3 has 15 residues. The DNA for the CDR3 is TGTGCCAGTAGTATAAGCGGCGGTTATAATCAGCCCCAGCATTTT. Amino acid sequence: CASSISGGYNQPQHF.